What follows describes a single TCR beta chain. Its antigen is not yet known. Base qualities are not recorded, but no much larger clone differs from it by a single base. This record belongs to a study of cytomegalovirus exposure and HLA in healthy donors (dated by TCRdb to the late 2010s). Background for the entire study: The 666 repertoires of the first cohort and the 110 or so validation repertoires were produced on the same platform, according to a later analysis. The study was designed to test whether signatures of past pathogen exposure could be identified by cataloging public T cell receptors. Along with the roughly 610-subject first cohort, a separate validation cohort of around 110 different subjects was used. To predict cytomegalovirus infection status, the study combined high-throughput TCR immunosequencing, statistical association of individual TCRs with disease status, and machine learning. Overall study outcomes, separate from this receptor: In vitro tests confirmed that a few of the cytomegalovirus-associated TCR beta chains recognize cytomegalovirus antigens. The validation cohort had no HLA typing available for a later analysis, so co-occurrence within that cohort was assessed over all 120 or so repertoires. The authors suggested that the approach could potentially be extended to other disease states and immunological phenotypes. In a later analysis, TCRs clustered in the first cohort were found to also tend to co-occur in the 120 or so validation repertoires, with 94% of cluster scores above 0. Most TCR sequences were seen in very few donors, while some public TCRs were found in many individuals. A total of 164 TCR beta chains were listed by the study as associated with cytomegalovirus. The classifier was reported to diagnose cytomegalovirus status with high specificity and sensitivity in both the original and validation cohorts.

CDR1 and CDR2, looked up from the germline V gene, are SNHLY and FYNNEI. V and J lose 7 bases and 4 bases, and a span of 17 bases separates them. The CDR3 runs 15 residues from the cysteine to the phenylalanine. Only CDR3 DNA remains: 45 bases, in frame from the first base. The donors belonged to the validation cohort of approximately 130 subjects, which was separate from the 666-subject first cohort. The library was made by the immunoSEQ multiplex PCR assay. Turning to the authors' computational methods: A statistical classification framework was built for diagnosing cytomegalovirus status from the catalog of TCR beta chain sequences. TCRdb took this table from immuneACCESS and kept in-frame rearrangements with V and J called. Such tables lack part of the clones; where checked against another copy, unresolved V genes explain under half of the gap, and the rest is unexplained. That table supplies the V and J calls and clone size; D and trimming were determined from the DNA. A total of about 400,000 clones appear in this sample, 86% of them only once. Of the sample, about 0.8% falls within the top ten clones.

What was sequenced was PBMCs. The chain employs TRBV2 and TRBJ2-1, with no confident D gene call. This receptor was identified in a woman younger than 30 in good health and CMV-seronegative. The DNA is as follows: TGTGCCAGCAATGGCTTAACGCCGGGTTACAATGAGCAGTTCTTC. It is translated as CASNGLTPGYNEQFF.